Reported below is one T cell receptor (beta chain). Its antigen is currently unknown. This specimen comes from a study of regulatory T cells in long-lasting Graves disease. Findings and limits, study-wide: Whereas new patients shared some 990 public clonotypes, persistent patients shared more, at about 3,000.

Deletions cut 3 bases from V and 6 bases from J, with 11 bases between. The CDR3 covers 14 residues. Germline-derived CDR1 and CDR2 are LNHDA and SQIVND (reference sequence). As for time point: persistent/refractory GD, antithyroid drugs over 5 years with positive TRAb. After RNA was extracted from PBMCs, the TCR library was made from it. Building of the TCR beta libraries involved iRepertoire HTBI primers and Arm-PCR of CDR3 regions. TCRdb fed the multiplex PCR reads into MiXCR, producing one record per CDR3 protein. The sample consists of over 250,000 distinct CDR3 sequences, under 25% of them appearing once.

The sequencing here drew on peripheral blood mononuclear cells (PBMCs), taken when the disease was refractory, from a patient treated with antithyroid drugs. The J gene is TRBJ2-2, the V gene TRBV19; weak D call: TRBD2 (6 bases). The TCR was taken from a female donor with Graves disease. The CDR3 reads CASSIGGSAGELFF. The CDR3 DNA reads TGTGCCAGTAGTATTGGAGGGTCTGCCGGGGAGCTGTTTTTT.